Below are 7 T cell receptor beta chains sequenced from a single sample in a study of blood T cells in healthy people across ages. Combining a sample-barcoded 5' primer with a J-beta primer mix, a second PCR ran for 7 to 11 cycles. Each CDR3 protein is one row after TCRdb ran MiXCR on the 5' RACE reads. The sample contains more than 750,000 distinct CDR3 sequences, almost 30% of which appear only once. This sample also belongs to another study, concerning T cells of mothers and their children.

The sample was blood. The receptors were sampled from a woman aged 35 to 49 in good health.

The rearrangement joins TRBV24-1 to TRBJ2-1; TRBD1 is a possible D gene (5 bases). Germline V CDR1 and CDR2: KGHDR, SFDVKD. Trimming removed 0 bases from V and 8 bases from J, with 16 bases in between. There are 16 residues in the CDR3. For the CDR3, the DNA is TGTGCCACCAGTGATTTGTGGGGCGCAGGGTACGATGAGCAGTTCTTC. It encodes CATSDLWGAGYDEQFF.

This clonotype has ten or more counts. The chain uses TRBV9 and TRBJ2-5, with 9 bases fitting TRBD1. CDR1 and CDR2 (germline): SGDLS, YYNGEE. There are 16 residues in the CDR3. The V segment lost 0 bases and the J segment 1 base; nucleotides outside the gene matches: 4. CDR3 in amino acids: CASSVAGTGTQETQYF. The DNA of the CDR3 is TGTGCCAGCAGCGTAGCGGGGACAGGGACCCAAGAGACCCAGTACTTC.

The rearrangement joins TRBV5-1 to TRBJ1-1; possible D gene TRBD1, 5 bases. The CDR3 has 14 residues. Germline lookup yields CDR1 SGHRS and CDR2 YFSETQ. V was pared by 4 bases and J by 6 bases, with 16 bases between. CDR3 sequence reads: CASSRREGSPEAFF. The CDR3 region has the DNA TGCGCCAGCAGCCGACGGGAGGGGTCCCCTGAAGCTTTCTTT.

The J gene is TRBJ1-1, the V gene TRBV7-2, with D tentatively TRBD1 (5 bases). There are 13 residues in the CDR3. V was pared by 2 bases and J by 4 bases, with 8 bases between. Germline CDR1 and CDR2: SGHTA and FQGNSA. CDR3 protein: CASSLRQITEAFF. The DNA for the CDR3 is TGTGCCAGCAGCTTAAGACAGATCACTGAAGCTTTCTTT.

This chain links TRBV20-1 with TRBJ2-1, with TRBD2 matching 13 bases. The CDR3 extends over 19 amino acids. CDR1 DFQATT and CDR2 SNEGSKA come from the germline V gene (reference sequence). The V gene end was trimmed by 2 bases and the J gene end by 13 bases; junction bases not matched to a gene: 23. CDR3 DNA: TGCAGTGCTAGATTTTCTTTTAGTACTAGCGGGGGGGCCGGTGCGACCCAGTTCTTC. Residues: CSARFSFSTSGGAGATQFF.

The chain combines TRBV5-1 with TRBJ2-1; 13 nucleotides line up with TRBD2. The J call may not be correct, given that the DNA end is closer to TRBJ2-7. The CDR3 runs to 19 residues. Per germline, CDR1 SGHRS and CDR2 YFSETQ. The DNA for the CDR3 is TGCGCCAGCAGTCCCCGACTAGCGGGGGGCCACACAGCCTACAATGAGCAGTACTTC. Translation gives CASSPRLAGGHTAYNEQYF.

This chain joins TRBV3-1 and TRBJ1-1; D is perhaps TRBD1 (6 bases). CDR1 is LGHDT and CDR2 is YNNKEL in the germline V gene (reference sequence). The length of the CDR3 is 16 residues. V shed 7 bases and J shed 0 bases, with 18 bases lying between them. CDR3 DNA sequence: TGTGCCAGCACTCGACAGGCATTTGGCGTGAACACTGAAGCTTTCTTT. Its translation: CASTRQAFGVNTEAFF.